Shown below are 30 T cell receptor beta chains from a single sample sequenced in a study of cytomegalovirus exposure and HLA in healthy donors. PCR amplification relied on 60 Vbeta primers (plus 13 Jbeta primers). Measured with immunoSEQ multiplex PCR; TCRdb has only the in-frame clones, and not every one. The top ten hold 1% of the sample, which has approximately 170,000 clones, 85% seen once. Sample: PBMCs. The receptors come from a boy between 2 and 15 years old in good health and CMV-seronegative.

The chain combines TRBV6-1 with TRBJ2-7, with D perhaps TRBD2 (5 bases). This CDR3 spans 10 amino acids. Germline CDR1 reads MNHNS; CDR2 reads SASEGT. V was cut by 6 bases and J by 6 bases, with 6 bases left in between. CDR3 region: CASSRGEQYF. The CDR3 bases are TGTGCCAGCAGCCGGGGCGAGCAGTACTTC.

This chain connects TRBV15 to TRBJ2-2, with 9 bases lining up with TRBD1. V gave up 5 bases and J gave up 4 bases; unmatched junction bases: 8. The CDR3 spans 16 residues. The germline V gene encodes CDR1 LNHNV and CDR2 YYDKDF (reference sequence). Written as DNA, the CDR3 is TGTGCCACCAGCTATGAAACAGGGGGCGGCACCGGGGAGCTGTTTTTT. This encodes CATSYETGGGTGELFF.

The sample holds a few counts of this clone. The J gene is TRBJ2-7, the V gene TRBV28; TRBD2 matches at 7 bases. The ends lost 4 bases at V and 3 bases at J; junction bases unmatched: 6. CDR1 and CDR2 from the germline V gene are MDHEN and SYDVKM. The length of the CDR3 is 14 residues. The CDR3 DNA is TGTGCCAGCAGTTCGGCGGGAGTGGACTACGAGCAGTACTTC. This gives the protein CASSSAGVDYEQYF. Supplemented by reference TRBV28 and TRBJ2-7, the full variable domain reads DVKVTQSSRYLVKRTGEKVFLECVQDMDHENMFWYRQDPGLGLRLIYFSYDVKMKEKGDIPEGYSVSREKKERFSLILESASTNQTSMYLCASSSAGVDYEQYFGPGTRLTVT.

The chain joins TRBV14 to TRBJ2-3, with TRBD2 identical over 10 bases. V lost 2 bases and J lost 1; bases outside the gene matches: 3. Looked up from germline, CDR1 is SGHDN and CDR2 is FVKESK. The CDR3 is 16 amino acids. The chain's CDR3 is CASSQTSGDRTDTQYF. In nucleotides, the CDR3 is TGTGCCAGCAGCCAAACTAGCGGGGATCGCACAGATACGCAGTATTTT.

The gene calls are TRBV2 and TRBJ2-3; D is ambiguous. V was shortened by 3 bases and J by 3 bases, with 7 bases between the two germline ends. The CDR3 is made up of 13 amino acids. Germline V gives CDR1 SNHLY, CDR2 FYNNEI. The CDR3 nucleotides are TGTGCCAGCAGTGACGACACGACAGATACGCAGTATTTT. Its translation: CASSDDTTDTQYF.

V is TRBV28 and J is TRBJ2-3; D is undetermined. The germline CDR1 and CDR2 sequences are MDHEN and SYDVKM. The V end lost 5 bases, the J end lost 6 bases, and 15 bases lay between the germline ends. CDR3 size: 14 residues. The CDR3 sequence: CASSPSTTGDTQYF. The CDR3 nucleotides read TGTGCCAGCAGTCCGAGTACAACGGGTGATACGCAGTATTTT.

The V and J genes are TRBV30 and TRBJ2-3; TRBD2 matches at 9 bases. The CDR3 spans 17 residues. Looked up from germline, CDR1 is GTSNPN and CDR2 is SVGIG (reference sequence). V lost 0 bases, J lost 3 bases, and 10 bases stayed unmatched. CDR3 bases: TGTGCCTGGAGTGTAGGCTCCAGCGGGGGGCTTACAGATACGCAGTATTTT. The encoded protein is CAWSVGSSGGLTDTQYF.

The chain is built from TRBV18 and TRBJ1-4; maybe TRBD1 (5 bases). This CDR3 contains 15 residues. V dropped 0 bases and J dropped 7 bases, with 12 bases sitting between them. CDR1 KGHSH and CDR2 LQKENI come from the germline V gene. CDR3: CASSPPGGAGEKLFF. CDR3 DNA: TGTGCCAGCTCACCACCGGGTGGGGCAGGTGAAAAACTGTTTTTT.

The chain combines TRBV30 with TRBJ2-7, with 13 positions matching TRBD2. J was trimmed by 5 bases and V by 0 bases; bases with no gene match: 1. There are 14 residues in the CDR3. Germline CDR1 and CDR2: GTSNPN and SVGIG (reference sequence). Here the CDR3 reads CAWSVGLAGHEQYF. The CDR3 DNA reads as TGTGCCTGGAGTGTGGGACTAGCGGGACACGAGCAGTACTTC.

In its sample, this clone was seen once. The chain carries TRBV5-1 and TRBJ1-3, with D uncertain. V was shortened by 2 bases and J by 1 base, with 4 bases between the two germline ends. The CDR3 consists of 13 residues. Per germline, CDR1 SGHRS and CDR2 YFSETQ. The CDR3 region has the DNA TGCGCCAGCAGCTTCCCATCTGGAAACACCATATATTTT. It translates to CASSFPSGNTIYF.

The chain employs TRBV6-5 and TRBJ2-7; D might be TRBD1 (5 bases). V gave up 5 bases and J gave up 7 bases, with 18 bases separating them. The length of the CDR3 is 14 residues. Germline values: CDR1 MNHEY, CDR2 SVGAGI. For the CDR3, the DNA is TGTGCCAGCAGTGAGGACCGCTTAAAGGGGGAGCAGTACGTC. Encoded protein: CASSEDRLKGEQYV.

The genes are TRBV28 and TRBJ2-1, with 13 bases matching TRBD2. Germline assignment: CDR1 MDHEN and CDR2 SYDVKM. The CDR3 is made up of 17 amino acids. The V and J ends lost 5 bases and 1 base, in that order; junction bases with no gene match: 5. CDR3 coding DNA: TGTGCCAGCAGTCCGTGGACTAGCGGGGGTTCCTACAATGAGCAGTTCTTC. This gives the protein CASSPWTSGGSYNEQFF.

The V call is TRBV28, the J call TRBJ2-5; D remains unclear. V lost 4 bases and J 5 bases, leaving 14 bases between the germline ends. CDR3 size: 14 residues. Germline V gene sequence: CDR1 MDHEN, CDR2 SYDVKM. CDR3 bases: TGTGCCAGCAGTTATCGAAACTTCGGGGAGACCCAGTACTTC. Protein: CASSYRNFGETQYF.

The V and J genes are TRBV6-5 and TRBJ1-6; no reliable D call. In germline, CDR1 is MNHEY, CDR2 SVGAGI. The CDR3 runs to 16 residues. With 2 bases removed from V and 8 bases from J, the gap between germline ends came to 16 bases. The CDR3: CASSYAALLMDSPLHF. Here the CDR3 DNA reads TGTGCCAGCAGTTACGCGGCTCTTTTAATGGATTCACCCCTCCACTTT.

The CDR3 sequence: CASRERLAGEQYV. The CDR3 coding sequence is TGTGCCAGCAGGGAAAGACTAGCGGGTGAGCAGTACGTC. The rearrangement uses TRBV27 and TRBJ2-7; 10 positions agree with TRBD2. Trimming at V came to 6 bases and at J to 7 bases, leaving 6 bases not matched to a gene. This CDR3 is 13 amino acids long. Germline CDR1 is MNHEY and CDR2 is SMNVEV (reference sequence).

V is TRBV28 and J is TRBJ2-7, with D possibly matching TRBD2 (6 bases). CDR1 and CDR2 (germline): MDHEN, SYDVKM. CDR3 length: 13 residues. V was pared by 6 bases and J by 5 bases, with 14 bases between. The CDR3 loop is CASRGGANHEQYV. In DNA form, the CDR3 reads TGTGCCAGCAGGGGCGGGGCGAACCACGAGCAGTACGTC.

This clone was counted a few times. The chain combines TRBV5-6 with TRBJ1-5; D possibly corresponds to TRBD1 (6 bases). The V and J ends lost 0 bases and 1 base respectively, with 14 bases between them. Germline V gene data show CDR1 as SGHDT and CDR2 as YYEEEE. The CDR3 is made up of 17 amino acids. DNA for the CDR3: TGTGCCAGCAGCTTGGGCAGGGGCGGAGTGAGCAATCAGCCCCAGCATTTT. Translation: CASSLGRGGVSNQPQHF. Combining the CDR3 with reference TRBV5-6 and TRBJ1-5 gives the whole variable domain DAGVTQSPTHLIKTRGQQVTLRCSPKSGHDTVSWYQQALGQGPQFIFQYYEEEERQRGNFPDRFSGHQFPNYSSELNVNALLLGDSALYLCASSLGRGGVSNQPQHFGDGTRLSIL.

The chain joins TRBV9 to TRBJ2-2; 8 bases fit TRBD2. With 4 bases clipped from V and 4 bases from J, the junction kept 12 bases outside the gene matches. The CDR3 is 17 amino acids. CDR1 and CDR2 from the germline V gene are SGDLS and YYNGEE. The CDR3 sequence is CASSPSGGRLSTGELFF. CDR3 DNA sequence: TGTGCCAGCAGCCCCTCCGGCGGGAGGCTCAGCACCGGGGAGCTGTTTTTT.

The gene calls are TRBV7-8 and TRBJ2-7; D perhaps matches TRBD1 (5 bases). The germline gives CDR1 SGHVS, CDR2 FQNEAQ. The CDR3 is 14 residues long. Trimming removed 1 base from V and 4 bases from J, with 11 bases in between. The CDR3 DNA sequence: TGTGCCAGCAGCTTAGGGGGCCAAGGGTACGAGCAGTACGTC. Its translation is CASSLGGQGYEQYV.

The gene calls are TRBV5-6 and TRBJ1-1; TRBD1 matches 8 bases. V trimming: 5 bases; J trimming: 2 bases; junction bases outside the gene matches: 5. The length of the CDR3 is 14 residues. Germline CDR1 and CDR2: SGHDT and YYEEEE. CDR3 region: CASRRTGINTEAFF. In nucleotides, the CDR3 is TGTGCCAGCAGGAGGACAGGGATTAACACTGAAGCTTTCTTT.

This chain links TRBV18 with TRBJ2-7; TRBD1 is a possible D gene (5 bases). The CDR3 contains 13 residues. V was trimmed by 6 bases and J by 2 bases, leaving 11 bases between them. Germline CDR1 KGHSH, CDR2 LQKENI. The CDR3 reads CASSLGHTYEQYV. The CDR3 nucleotides are TGTGCCAGCTCCCTCGGACACACCTACGAGCAGTACGTC.

This chain connects TRBV7-2 to TRBJ1-1; 8 positions match TRBD1. Germline values: CDR1 SGHTA, CDR2 FQGNSA. The CDR3 is 14 residues long. The V gene end was trimmed by 3 bases and the J gene end by 5 bases; junction bases not matched to a gene: 5. CDR3 sequence: CASSLTGAKTEAFF. The CDR3 DNA reads TGTGCCAGCAGCTTGACAGGGGCAAAAACTGAAGCTTTCTTT.

The V call is TRBV28, the J call TRBJ2-5, with 9 bases that match TRBD2. The trim removed 6 bases at V and 3 bases at J, leaving 17 bases unmatched. Germline V gene data show CDR1 as MDHEN and CDR2 as SYDVKM. The CDR3 sequence is 18 residues long. The CDR3 region has the DNA TGTGCCAGCAGCCAGTCTTCCTGGGGGCGCGGGGGGGAAGAGACCCAGTACTTC. Protein sequence: CASSQSSWGRGGEETQYF.

This sequence joins TRBV27 and TRBJ1-4, with D uncertain. V dropped 4 bases and J dropped 6 bases, with 21 bases sitting between them. CDR1 and CDR2 from the germline V gene are MNHEY and SMNVEV (reference sequence). This CDR3 has 17 amino acids. DNA for the CDR3: TGTGCCAGCAGTTCTACTATCGCCCGATTTTCCCATGAAAAACTGTTTTTT. The encoded protein is CASSSTIARFSHEKLFF.

The chain recombines TRBV11-3 with TRBJ1-1; D unresolved. The CDR3 is 13 residues long. Germline assignment: CDR1 SGHNT and CDR2 YENEEA. The germline V and J ends were trimmed by 8 bases and 0 bases, with 10 bases remaining between them. The CDR3 DNA follows: TGTGCCAGCGCCGAACACATGAACACTGAAGCTTTCTTT. This gives the protein CASAEHMNTEAFF.

This clone was found once. J is TRBJ1-5 and V is TRBV4-1, with 10 bases identical to TRBD1. The germline V gene has CDR1 MGHRA and CDR2 YSYEKL. CDR3 length equals 17 residues. With 3 bases clipped from V and 3 bases from J, the junction kept 8 bases outside the gene matches. Here the CDR3 DNA reads TGCGCCAGCAGCCAGGATCCGGGACAGGGGACCAATCAGCCCCAGCATTTT. Translated: CASSQDPGQGTNQPQHF.

This clone has just one count. The CDR3: CASSDSYNTGELFF. CDR3 DNA: TGTGCCAGCAGTGACTCTTATAACACCGGGGAGCTGTTTTTT. The rearrangement links TRBV6-4 to TRBJ2-2; D gene ambiguous. CDR1 and CDR2 (germline): MRHNA, SNTAGT. This CDR3 has 14 amino acids. The V end was cut by 0 bases, the J end by 2 bases, with 4 bases between.

In this sample, this clone turned up once. The genes are TRBV6-5 and TRBJ2-7; possible D gene TRBD2, 5 bases. Germline V lookup: CDR1 MNHEY, CDR2 SVGAGI. CDR3 length: 16 amino acids. With 2 bases removed from V and 1 base from J, the gap between germline ends came to 15 bases. The CDR3 bases are TGTGCCAGCAGTTACCATTCAAGCGGATCGTCCTACGAGCAGTACTTC. It translates to CASSYHSSGSSYEQYF.

A few counts support this clone. The chain couples TRBV27 to TRBJ2-2; D perhaps matches TRBD2 (6 bases). The CDR3 spans 12 residues. Trimming cost V 10 bases and J 6 bases, with 12 bases left between them. Germline V gene sequence: CDR1 MNHEY, CDR2 SMNVEV (reference sequence). CDR3 DNA sequence: TGTGCCATAGGGAGGCCGTCCGGGGAGCTGTTTTTT. This encodes CAIGRPSGELFF.

This rearrangement joins TRBV30 to TRBJ1-2, with 10 bases matching TRBD1. Germline CDR1 reads GTSNPN; CDR2 reads SVGIG (reference sequence). The CDR3 contains 13 residues. V gave up 2 bases and J gave up 5 bases; unmatched junction bases: 2. The CDR3 DNA reads as TGTGCCTGGAGTCGGACAGGGGGATATGGCTACACCTTC. Protein sequence: CAWSRTGGYGYTF.